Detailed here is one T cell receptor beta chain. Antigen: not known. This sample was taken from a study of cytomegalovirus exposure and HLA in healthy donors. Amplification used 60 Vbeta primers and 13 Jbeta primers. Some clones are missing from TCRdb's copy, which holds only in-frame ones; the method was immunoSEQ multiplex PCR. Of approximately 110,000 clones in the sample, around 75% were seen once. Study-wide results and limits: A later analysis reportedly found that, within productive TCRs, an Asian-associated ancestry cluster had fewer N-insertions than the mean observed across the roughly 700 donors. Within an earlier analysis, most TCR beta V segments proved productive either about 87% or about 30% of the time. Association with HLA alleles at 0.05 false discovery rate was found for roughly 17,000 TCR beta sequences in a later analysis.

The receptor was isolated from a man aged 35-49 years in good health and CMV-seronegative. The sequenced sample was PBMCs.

CDR3 residues: CAVATGSKNIQYF. In DNA form, the CDR3 reads TGTGCCGTCGCGACAGGGTCCAAAAACATTCAGTACTTC. The chain uses TRBV2 and TRBJ2-4; 7 positions agree with TRBD1. The length of the CDR3 is 13 residues. Trimming removed 11 bases from V and 2 bases from J; junction bases left unmatched: 6. Per the germline V gene, CDR1 is SNHLY and CDR2 is FYNNEI.